Listed below are T cell receptor beta chains from one sample, sequenced in a study of tumor-infiltrating lymphocytes in glioblastoma multiforme. Via MiXCR, TCRdb re-called the multiplex PCR reads, giving one row per CDR3 protein. The sample carries roughly 9,600 distinct CDR3 sequences, just over 65% recorded once. The sequenced sample was brain tumor tissue. All receptors come from a male donor with glioblastoma. Each CDR3 is given with its conserved first and last residue. The D gene is left open where the match is weak. The size entry is marked missing in some rows and otherwise reads once, few, many or a size class.

J gene | D gene | V gene | clone size | CDR3 DNA | CDR3 protein
TRBJ2-5 | NA | TRBV11-2 | NA | TGTGCCAGCAGCTTAGTAGGTCTAGCGCCACGAGTAAAGGAGACCCAGTACTTC | CASSLVGLAPRVKETQYF
TRBJ2-1 | NA | TRBV10-3 | once | TGTTCCATCAGTGGTGGGGGTGAGCAGTTCTTC | CSISGGGEQFF
TRBJ1-2 | NA | TRBV10-3 | NA | TGTGCAATCACCGCCCAGGGATCCTATGGCTACACCTTC | CAITAQGSYGYTF
TRBJ2-3 | NA | TRBV5-5 | NA | TGTGCCAGCAGCTCGGAGAATACAGATACGCAGTATTTT | CASSSENTDTQYF
TRBJ2-2 | NA | TRBV11-2 | NA | TGTGCCAGCACCCCCTCATTCGGCCAAGGGCCAGCGGTAAACACCGGGGAGCTTTTCTTT | CASTPSFGQGPAVNTGELFF
TRBJ1-1 | NA | TRBV6-1 | NA | TGTGCCAGCACCCTCCCGCAGGGGTGGTATTCTGAAGCTTTCTTT | CASTLPQGWYSEAFF
TRBJ2-3 | TRBD2 | TRBV6-5 | once | TGTGTCAGCATTTCGGGACTAGCGGGAGCGGCAGATACGCAGTATTTT | CVSISGLAGAADTQYF
TRBJ2-7 | TRBD1 | TRBV4-2 | medium-sized | TGTGCCAGCAGCCAAGAGGGGACAGGGGGGGGCTCCTACGAGCAGTACTTC | CASSQEGTGGGSYEQYF
TRBJ2-7 | NA | TRBV20-1 | medium-sized | TGCAGTGCCATAGGACATTCCGGGAGCTACGAGCAGTACTTC | CSAIGHSGSYEQYF
TRBJ2-3 | TRBD2 | TRBV20-1 | once | TGCAGCGCTAGAACCGGGACTAGCGGGGGGGCCGACAAAGATACACAGTATTTT | CSARTGTSGGADKDTQYF
TRBJ2-3 | TRBD2 | TRBV11-2 | hyperexpanded | TGTGCCAGCAGCTTACTAGCGGGGGAAGATACGCAGTATTTT | CASSLLAGEDTQYF
TRBJ2-2 | TRBD1 | TRBV6-1 | NA | TGTGCCAGTTCGACAGAGGGACAGGGTAGGAACGGAGAGCTGTTTTTT | CASSTEGQGRNGELFF
TRBJ1-1 | NA | TRBV6-5 | NA | TGTGCCATCAGTTACGCCTCTAACACTGAAGCTTTCTTT | CAISYASNTEAFF
TRBJ2-5 | NA | TRBV4-1 | NA | TGCGCCAGCAGCCAAATACGTAGTTTGGACCAGTACTTC | CASSQIRSLDQYF
TRBJ2-3 | NA | TRBV28 | many | TGTGCCAGCAGTTTTCTTAGCGGCACAGATACGCAGTATTTT | CASSFLSGTDTQYF
TRBJ1-5 | NA | TRBV4-1 | medium-sized | TGCGCCAGCAGCCAAGAGCGAGATCAGCCCCAGCATTTT | CASSQERDQPQHF
TRBJ1-1 | TRBD1 | TRBV11-2 | once | TGTGCCAGCAGCCCAGGGGGCAGGGCCACTGAAGCTTTCTTT | CASSPGGRATEAFF
TRBJ1-4 | NA | TRBV5-1 | NA | TGCGCCATCAGCCCACCGGACAGCGAAAAACTGTTTTTT | CAISPPDSEKLFF
TRBJ1-1 | TRBD1 | TRBV6-2/TRBV6-3 | few | TGTGCCACGGGACAGCATATAAAGAACACTGAAGCTTTCTTT | CATGQHIKNTEAFF
TRBJ2-3 | TRBD2 | TRBV4-2 | NA | TGTGCCGGCAGCCAAGAGTGGGATAGCGGGACCACAGATACGCAGTATTTT | CAGSQEWDSGTTDTQYF
TRBJ1-6 | NA | TRBV20-1 | few | TGCAGTGCCAGACCCGGGACTAATGGGGATTCACCCCTCCACTTT | CSARPGTNGDSPLHF
TRBJ2-6 | TRBD1 | TRBV7-9 | many | TGTGCCAGCAGGAACACACAGGGGGCGCGGGCCGGGGCCAACGTCCTGACTTTC | CASRNTQGARAGANVLTF
TRBJ2-3 | NA | TRBV10-1 | NA | TGCGCCAGCAGCCGGGACATGAGCACAGATACGCAGTATTTT | CASSRDMSTDTQYF
TRBJ1-5 | NA | TRBV20-1 | NA | TGCAGTGCTAGTAGGGACTCTTATAGCAATCAGCCCCAGCATTTT | CSASRDSYSNQPQHF
TRBJ2-1 | NA | TRBV4-1 | medium-sized | TGCGCCAGCAGCCAAGAAGAAAAGCCCTTTAATGAGCGGTTCTTC | CASSQEEKPFNERFF
TRBJ1-6 | NA | TRBV11-2 | NA | TGTGCCAGCAGCGCCGGACAGTATAATTCACCCCTCCACTTT | CASSAGQYNSPLHF
TRBJ1-1 | NA | TRBV10-1 | NA | TGCGCCCGCAGGCCACAGGGATCGAACACTGAAGCTTTCTTT | CARRPQGSNTEAFF
TRBJ2-1 | TRBD2 | TRBV6-5 | NA | TGTGCCAGCAGTTACTCGGCGACTAGCGGGGGCTCCTACAATGAGCAGTTCTTC | CASSYSATSGGSYNEQFF
TRBJ2-1 | NA | TRBV11-1 | NA | TGTGCCAGCAGCTTAGACCCCGAGGATAATGAGCATCTCTTC | CASSLDPEDNEHLF
TRBJ2-3 | TRBD2 | TRBV6-5 | once | TGTGCCGGCAGTTCGGGACTAGCGGGAGCGTCAGATACGCAATATTTT | CAGSSGLAGASDTQYF
TRBJ2-1 | NA | TRBV6-1 | NA | TGTGCCAGCAGTAGCGGCTCCTACAATGAGCAGTTCTTC | CASSSGSYNEQFF
TRBJ1-6 | NA | TRBV6-5 | NA | TGTGCCAGCAGTTACCTTGGGGGTTCACCCCTCCACTTT | CASSYLGGSPLHF
TRBJ1-2 | TRBD1 | TRBV20-1 | medium-sized | TGCAGTGCTAGGAGGGACAGTGTTAACTATGGCTACACCTTC | CSARRDSVNYGYTF